This TCR beta chain was observed in a study of response to subunit inactivated influenza vaccine. One entry per CDR3 protein, called by TCRdb with MiXCR from the RT-PCR reads. The data show fewer than 800,000 distinct CDR3 sequences, with 15% to 18% seen just once and around 10% held by the top ten. V lost 3 bases, J lost 1 base, and 13 bases lay in between. The CDR3 is made up of 16 amino acids. Germline CDR1 is MNHNS and CDR2 is SASEGT. This clonotype was observed a handful of times. The receptor's source is a man between 50 and 59 years old who received an inactivated influenza vaccine. The genes are TRBV6-1 and TRBJ2-1; tentatively, D is TRBD2 (6 bases). The material was PBMCs from blood, obtained roughly 12 days after vaccination. In DNA form, the CDR3 reads TGTGCCAGCAGTGAGAAGAGAGCGGGTTCCTACAATGAGCAGTTCTTC. Its protein product is CASSEKRAGSYNEQFF.